Listed below are T cell receptor beta chains from one sample, sequenced in a study. A single record per CDR3 protein comes from TCRdb applying MiXCR to the 5' RACE reads. Of over 55,000 distinct CDR3 sequences in the sample, almost 30% were seen once. The specimen sequenced was tumor-infiltrating naive CD4+ T cells sorted from the breast tumor. The receptors shown here come from a female donor with breast cancer. CDR3s include the opening cysteine and the closing phenylalanine or tryptophan. Each record gives: D gene, clone size, V gene, J gene, CDR3 protein, CDR3 DNA. D genes are given only for firm matches. Size values are once, few and many counts, or a class for expanded clones, and some rows have none.

d_call: -; clone_size: many; v_call: TRBV29-1; j_call: TRBJ2-1; cdr3_aa: CSVEEVIYGEQFF; cdr3_nt: TGCAGCGTTGAAGAGGTTATTTATGGTGAGCAGTTCTTC
d_call: TRBD1; clone_size: -; v_call: TRBV3-1; j_call: TRBJ2-1; cdr3_aa: CASSQVTGSNYDEQFF; cdr3_nt: TGTGCCAGCAGCCAAGTGACAGGGTCGAATTACGATGAGCAGTTCTTC
d_call: -; clone_size: -; v_call: TRBV5-6; j_call: TRBJ1-2; cdr3_aa: CASSATGGRYGYTF; cdr3_nt: TGTGCCAGCAGCGCGACAGGCGGTCGGTATGGCTACACCTTC
d_call: -; clone_size: -; v_call: TRBV30; j_call: TRBJ1-3; cdr3_aa: CAWSVTGRNTIYF; cdr3_nt: TGTGCCTGGAGTGTAACAGGGAGGAACACCATATATTTT
d_call: TRBD1; clone_size: -; v_call: TRBV10-2; j_call: TRBJ1-6; cdr3_aa: CASRKDRGLSPLHF; cdr3_nt: TGCGCCAGCCGAAAAGACAGGGGGCTTTCACCCCTCCACTTT
d_call: TRBD1; clone_size: -; v_call: TRBV9; j_call: TRBJ2-2; cdr3_aa: CASSLGQGSSTGELFF; cdr3_nt: TGTGCCAGCAGTTTAGGACAGGGATCTAGCACCGGGGAGCTGTTTTTT
d_call: -; clone_size: -; v_call: TRBV3-1; j_call: TRBJ1-5; cdr3_aa: CASSQVLSNQPQHF; cdr3_nt: TGTGCCAGCAGCCAAGTATTGAGCAATCAGCCCCAGCATTTT
d_call: TRBD1; clone_size: -; v_call: TRBV5-1; j_call: TRBJ2-2; cdr3_aa: CASSLRTGGANTGELFF; cdr3_nt: TGCGCCAGCAGCCTCCGGACAGGGGGCGCGAACACCGGGGAGCTGTTTTTT
d_call: -; clone_size: -; v_call: TRBV4-1; j_call: TRBJ2-5; cdr3_aa: CASSQPDYQETQYF; cdr3_nt: TGCGCCAGCAGCCAACCGGACTACCAAGAGACCCAGTACTTC
d_call: -; clone_size: -; v_call: TRBV5-1; j_call: TRBJ2-1; cdr3_aa: CASSGPDEQFF; cdr3_nt: TGCGCCAGCAGCGGACCTGATGAGCAGTTCTTC
d_call: -; clone_size: few; v_call: TRBV4-1; j_call: TRBJ2-1; cdr3_aa: CASSQEWANEQFF; cdr3_nt: TGCGCCAGCAGCCAAGAGTGGGCGAATGAGCAGTTCTTC
d_call: -; clone_size: -; v_call: TRBV2; j_call: TRBJ1-1; cdr3_aa: CASSTGQPTEAFF; cdr3_nt: TGTGCCAGCAGCACGGGACAACCCACTGAAGCTTTCTTT
d_call: -; clone_size: -; v_call: TRBV4-1; j_call: TRBJ2-2; cdr3_aa: CASSQASTVFSGELFF; cdr3_nt: TGCGCCAGCAGCCAAGCCTCAACAGTATTTTCTGGGGAGCTGTTTTTT
d_call: -; clone_size: medium-sized; v_call: TRBV9; j_call: TRBJ2-3; cdr3_aa: CASSRDTDTQYF; cdr3_nt: TGTGCCAGCAGCAGAGATACAGATACGCAGTATTTT
d_call: TRBD1; clone_size: -; v_call: TRBV5-1; j_call: TRBJ1-6; cdr3_aa: CASSLQGAKDSPLHF; cdr3_nt: TGCGCCAGCAGCTTGCAGGGGGCTAAGGATTCACCCCTCCACTTT
d_call: -; clone_size: -; v_call: TRBV3-1; j_call: TRBJ2-7; cdr3_aa: CASSQGSWQYF; cdr3_nt: TGTGCCAGCAGCCAAGGGAGTTGGCAGTACTTC
d_call: TRBD1; clone_size: -; v_call: TRBV28; j_call: TRBJ1-4; cdr3_aa: CASRKGTGLENEKLFF; cdr3_nt: TGTGCCAGCAGAAAGGGGACAGGGCTAGAGAATGAAAAACTGTTTTTT
d_call: TRBD1; clone_size: -; v_call: TRBV7-9; j_call: TRBJ2-3; cdr3_aa: CASSTTGVSDTQYF; cdr3_nt: TGTGCCAGCAGCACCACAGGGGTGTCAGATACGCAGTATTTT
d_call: -; clone_size: few; v_call: TRBV7-2; j_call: TRBJ2-6; cdr3_aa: CASSLGSSSGANVLTF; cdr3_nt: TGTGCCAGCAGCTTGGGCAGCAGCTCTGGGGCCAACGTCCTGACTTTC
d_call: -; clone_size: once; v_call: TRBV29-1; j_call: TRBJ2-1; cdr3_aa: CSMGDPPSEQFF; cdr3_nt: TGCTCAATGGGCGACCCTCCCTCTGAGCAGTTCTTC
d_call: -; clone_size: -; v_call: TRBV11-1; j_call: TRBJ2-5; cdr3_aa: CASSPRGIGSTPRTQYF; cdr3_nt: TGTGCCAGCAGCCCGAGAGGTATAGGCAGCACCCCTAGGACCCAGTACTTC
d_call: TRBD1; clone_size: few; v_call: TRBV2; j_call: TRBJ2-1; cdr3_aa: CASRKGVGGQGINEQFF; cdr3_nt: TGTGCCAGCAGGAAGGGGGTTGGGGGACAGGGGATCAATGAGCAGTTCTTC
d_call: -; clone_size: many; v_call: TRBV5-6; j_call: TRBJ1-1; cdr3_aa: CASSFVGTEAFF; cdr3_nt: TGTGCCAGCAGCTTCGTGGGGACTGAAGCTTTCTTT
d_call: -; clone_size: -; v_call: TRBV4-3; j_call: TRBJ2-3; cdr3_aa: CASSQENRQGDTQYF; cdr3_nt: TGCGCCAGCAGCCAAGAAAATCGTCAAGGGGATACGCAGTATTTT
d_call: TRBD2; clone_size: few; v_call: TRBV28; j_call: TRBJ2-1; cdr3_aa: CASSLRTTSGPSYNEQFF; cdr3_nt: TGTGCCAGCAGTTTACGAACGACTAGCGGGCCGTCCTACAATGAGCAGTTCTTC
d_call: -; clone_size: -; v_call: TRBV7-2; j_call: TRBJ2-5; cdr3_aa: CASSLVGSSRLGETQYF; cdr3_nt: TGTGCCAGCAGCTTAGTGGGTAGTAGTAGGCTCGGAGAGACCCAGTACTTC
d_call: -; clone_size: few; v_call: TRBV20-1; j_call: TRBJ2-1; cdr3_aa: CSAPDSQRSYNEQFF; cdr3_nt: TGCAGTGCCCCGGACTCCCAGCGCTCCTACAATGAGCAGTTCTTC
d_call: -; clone_size: -; v_call: TRBV5-1; j_call: TRBJ2-2; cdr3_aa: CASSLGMRAEGSGELFF; cdr3_nt: TGCGCCAGCAGCTTAGGGATGCGAGCGGAAGGTTCCGGGGAGCTGTTTTTT
d_call: TRBD2; clone_size: -; v_call: TRBV5-1; j_call: TRBJ2-7; cdr3_aa: CASSLTGTSSEQYF; cdr3_nt: TGCGCCAGCAGCCTAACCGGGACTAGCAGCGAGCAGTACTTC
d_call: -; clone_size: few; v_call: TRBV7-9; j_call: TRBJ1-5; cdr3_aa: CASSLDGWGDGENQPQHF; cdr3_nt: TGTGCCAGCAGCTTAGACGGATGGGGGGACGGTGAAAATCAGCCCCAGCATTTT
d_call: TRBD2; clone_size: -; v_call: TRBV5-5; j_call: TRBJ2-5; cdr3_aa: CASSPAGGLETQYF; cdr3_nt: TGTGCCAGCAGCCCAGCGGGAGGACTAGAGACCCAGTACTTC
d_call: -; clone_size: few; v_call: TRBV7-8; j_call: TRBJ1-1; cdr3_aa: CASSFGGSWGTEAFF; cdr3_nt: TGTGCCAGCAGCTTTGGCGGATCGTGGGGCACTGAAGCTTTCTTT
d_call: -; clone_size: -; v_call: TRBV6-2/TRBV6-3; j_call: TRBJ1-6; cdr3_aa: CASSPDGRNSPRHF; cdr3_nt: TGTGCCAGCAGTCCCGACGGGCGGAATTCACCCCGCCACTTT